This entry features one TCR beta chain sequence. The antigen it recognizes is unknown. No base qualities exist here, and no much larger clone lies one base off it. To sequence the TCRbeta CDR3 region, genomic DNA was isolated from the sorted cells. The immunoSEQ Assay was used for sequencing of TCRbeta CDR3 regions. TCRdb retrieved this table from immuneACCESS and kept in-frame rearrangements only. Not all clones are present; in checked studies, unresolved V genes account for under half, and no reason is known for the remainder. The sample yields under 15,000 clones; over 75% were counted once. Approximately 19% of the sample comes from the top ten. V gives up 4 bases and J gives up 5 bases, and the segment between their germline ends measures 15 bases. There are 14 amino acids in the CDR3, from cysteine to phenylalanine inclusive. Solely the CDR3 DNA is kept, with 42 bases framed from the first base. From a lookup of the germline V gene, CDR1 and CDR2 are SQVTM and ANQGSEA.

This specimen comes from a study of OX40 agonist ivuxolimab in advanced cancers. In terms of the full investigation: Ivuxolimab, which targeted the costimulatory receptor OX40 (CD134), was an agonistic, fully human IgG2 monoclonal antibody. Intravenous ivuxolimab was administered to patients every 2 weeks at six dose levels: 0.01, 0.1, 0.3, 1.5, 3 and 10 mg/kg. Among the approximately 54 dose-escalation patients, about 19 had hepatocellular carcinoma, about 15 melanoma, 9 renal cell carcinoma and 9 head and neck cancer. A male proportion of around 80% and a mean age of 60 years, ranging from roughly 20 to 80, were recorded for the dose-escalation cohort. Patients were allowed to have had prior anti-PD-1, anti-PD-L1 or anti-CTLA-4 therapy, and around 40% of the dose-escalation patients had previously received checkpoint inhibitors. Partial responses occurred in three dose-escalation patients: two with cutaneous melanoma and one with hepatocellular carcinoma. Peripheral TCRbeta sequencing was intended to test whether TCR sequence diversity was altered and clonal T-cell expansion was caused by ivuxolimab. The paper describes the monotherapy dose-escalation part (N of about 54 patients) of the phase I trial of ivuxolimab. Points the paper makes about the study in general: Which antigens the clonally expanded peripheral T cells were specific for was not determined. In the 0.1-3.0 mg/kg groups, partial responders were among the patients with the lowest normalized peripheral clonal expansion, particularly in CD8+ T cells. After ivuxolimab, expanded clones were on average more numerous among CD8+ T cells than among CD4+ T cells. Low levels of normalized T-cell clonal expansion were also seen in some patients who did not respond. At doses from 0.1 to 3.0 mg/kg, clonal expansion was seen in both CD4+ and CD8+ blood T cells between baseline and week 6.

The trial excluded patients who had a history of autoimmune disease or were on systemic immunosuppression. In every dose cohort, peripheral blood was drawn for TCR sequencing at baseline, cycle 4 day 1, and cycle 7 day 1. The samples were taken from a phase I, first-in-human, multicenter, open-label dose-escalation trial of ivuxolimab. The trial enrolled adults with locally advanced or metastatic head and neck squamous cell, hepatocellular, melanoma or renal cell carcinoma. Before TCR sequencing, CD4+ T cells and CD8+ T cells were sorted from peripheral blood as separate populations. Sequencing used CD4+ or CD8+ T cells sorted from blood, obtained in a trial of the OX40 agonist ivuxolimab. The sequence came from an adult with an advanced solid tumor such as melanoma, head and neck, liver or kidney cancer. The chain couples TRBV29-1 to TRBJ2-1; TRBD1 is possibly the D segment (6 matching bases). The nucleotides are TGCAGCGTTGTTACCCCTACAGGGAACAATGAGCAGTTCTTC. It specifies CSVVTPTGNNEQFF.